This TCR beta chain was documented in a study of blood T cells in healthy people across ages. This clonotype has a handful of counts. Its antigen remains unknown. This CDR3 has 16 amino acids. Per germline, CDR1 SGHAT and CDR2 FQDESV (reference sequence). V lost 4 bases to trimming and J lost 1 base; unmatched junction nucleotides: 6. With a J-beta primer mix and a sample-barcoded 5' primer, a second PCR ran roughly 6 to 11 cycles. Each CDR3 protein gets one entry after TCRdb re-called the 5' RACE reads with MiXCR. The table shows about 800,000 distinct CDR3 sequences, with roughly 60% occurring only once. Overall study findings and caveats: With unsorted PBMCs, a conclusive comparison of naive versus antigen-experienced cells was not possible.

The chain links TRBV11-1 to TRBJ2-1; 8 nucleotides match TRBD1. This TCR derives from a man aged 30 to 45 in good health. The sequenced sample consisted of blood. The DNA of the CDR3 is TGTGCCAGCAGCTGGACAGGGTCCGAGTCCTACAATGAGCAGTTCTTC. Translating gives CASSWTGSESYNEQFF.